Below are 20 T cell receptor beta chains sequenced from a single sample in a study of Ad26.COV2.S vaccination and SARS-CoV-2 variants. Produced via immunoSEQ multiplex PCR; TCRdb's table is partial and in-frame only. The data show some 320,000 clones, 85% seen once. Treatment here: around 19 received Ad26.COV2.S at low or high dose, single or two shots; roughly five received placebo; per-sample allocation not given. After the first vaccine or placebo injection, samples were drawn on day 63. Sequenced material: peripheral blood, taken in a trial of Ad26.COV2.S vaccine versus placebo. These receptors came from a person aged 18-65 years who received the Ad26.COV2.S COVID-19 vaccine or a placebo.

V usage is TRBV28 and J usage is TRBJ2-2; TRBD2 matches 10 bases. The CDR3 has 18 residues. Germline V gene sequence: CDR1 MDHEN, CDR2 SYDVKM. V dropped 2 bases and J dropped 4; count of bases not matched to a gene: 10. The CDR3 protein is CASSLVIGAGGLTGELFF. CDR3 coding DNA: TGTGCCAGCAGTTTAGTCATAGGAGCGGGGGGGCTCACCGGGGAGCTGTTTTTT. The full variable domain, with the rest looked up from reference TRBV28 and TRBJ2-2, is DVKVTQSSRYLVKRTGEKVFLECVQDMDHENMFWYRQDPGLGLRLIYFSYDVKMKEKGDIPEGYSVSREKKERFSLILESASTNQTSMYLCASSLVIGAGGLTGELFFGEGSRLTVL.

This chain uses TRBV4-2 with TRBJ2-3, with D tentatively TRBD1 (5 bases). Trimming took off 1 base at V and 2 bases at J, with 10 bases between the two ends. CDR1 is LGHNA, CDR2 YNFKEQ, per germline. The CDR3 runs to 15 residues. CDR3 in amino acids: CASSQGTGFTDTQYF. The CDR3, as DNA: TGTGCCAGCAGCCAAGGAACAGGTTTCACAGATACGCAGTATTTT.

This clone was seen once. The V gene is TRBV19, the J gene TRBJ2-2; a weak D match, TRBD2 (6 bases). The germline gives CDR1 LNHDA, CDR2 SQIVND (reference sequence). The V gene lost 4 bases and the J gene lost 0 bases, with 12 bases spanning the gap. The CDR3 is made up of 16 amino acids. In nucleotides, the CDR3 is TGTGCCAGTAGTAACCCAGGGACTGCGAACACCGGGGAGCTGTTTTTT. The encoded protein is CASSNPGTANTGELFF.

The rearrangement uses TRBV21-1 and TRBJ2-7; the table's D call TRBD1 went unverified against the DNA. TRBV21-1 is flagged as a pseudogene. There are 14 residues in the CDR3. The CDR3 DNA reads as TGTGCCAGCAGCAAAGGTGGGGAAGGGGACGAGCAGTACTTC. Residues: CASSKGGEGDEQYF.

This clone was recorded a few times. The chain has TRBV6-5 and TRBJ1-3; D ambiguous. The germline V gene encodes CDR1 MNHEY and CDR2 SVGAGI. The CDR3 runs 11 residues. V lost 3 bases to trimming and J lost 7 bases, with 4 bases between them. CDR3 sequence: CASSYGNTIYF. The CDR3 DNA reads TGTGCCAGCAGTTATGGGAACACCATATATTTT.

The V and J genes are TRBV7-2 and TRBJ2-2; 9 positions match TRBD1. The CDR3 spans 15 residues. Trimming at V came to 6 bases and at J to 7 bases, leaving 9 bases not matched to a gene. In germline, CDR1 is SGHTA, CDR2 FQGNSA. The CDR3 loop reads CASSTGGAGIGELFF. Written as DNA, the CDR3 is TGTGCCAGCAGTACAGGGGGCGCTGGGATCGGGGAGCTGTTTTTT. The full variable domain, with the rest looked up from reference TRBV7-2 and TRBJ2-2, is GAGVSQSPSNKVTEKGKDVELRCDPISGHTALYWYRQSLGQGLEFLIYFQGNSAPDKSGLPSDRFSAERTGGSVSTLTIQRTQQEDSAVYLCASSTGGAGIGELFFGEGSRLTVL.

The rearrangement uses TRBV7-6 and TRBJ1-1; tentatively, D is TRBD1 (6 bases). V lost 5 bases, J lost 4 bases, and 17 bases lay in between. Per the germline V gene, CDR1 is SGHVS and CDR2 is FNYEAQ. The CDR3 is 15 amino acids. The CDR3 spells CASSQGRVSGTEAFF. CDR3 coding DNA: TGTGCCAGCAGCCAGGGGAGGGTTTCGGGCACTGAAGCTTTCTTT.

This clone was detected only once. The chain couples TRBV7-3 to TRBJ1-1; D gene unclear. This CDR3 spans 14 amino acids. Germline CDR1 is SGHTA and CDR2 is FQGTGA. The V end lost 1 base, the J end lost 1 base, and 7 bases lay between the germline ends. Here the CDR3 DNA reads TGTGCCAGCAGCTTAAGCCCCCCGAACACTGAAGCTTTCTTT. It codes for CASSLSPPNTEAFF. The full variable domain, completed using reference TRBV7-3 and TRBJ1-1, is GAGVSQTPSNKVTEKGKYVELRCDPISGHTALYWYRQSLGQGPEFLIYFQGTGAADDSGLPNDRFFAVRPEGSVSTLKIQRTERGDSAVYLCASSLSPPNTEAFFGQGTRLTVV.

The V gene is TRBV28, the J gene TRBJ2-1, with D uncertain. Trimming left V 5 bases short and J 8 bases short, with 7 bases between. CDR3 length: 11 residues. Germline values: CDR1 MDHEN, CDR2 SYDVKM. The CDR3 DNA reads TGTGCCAGCAGTCGGTTATATGAGCAGTTCTTC. Translating it yields CASSRLYEQFF.

Of note for this clone: The same CDR3 arises from other DNA sequences in this sample as well. DNA of the CDR3: TGTGCCAGCAGTTTATGGGGGCAAGAGACCCAGTACTTC. Protein sequence: CASSLWGQETQYF. The chain combines TRBV12-3 or TRBV12-4 with TRBJ2-5; D possibly uses TRBD1 or TRBD2 (5 bases each). Deletions cut 2 bases from V and 2 bases from J, with 6 bases between. There are 13 residues in the CDR3.

The chain recombines TRBV28 with TRBJ2-1, with a weak D call TRBD2 (7 bases). Trimming pared 3 bases from V and 8 bases from J, leaving 11 bases between. Per the germline V gene, CDR1 is MDHEN and CDR2 is SYDVKM. This CDR3 has 13 residues. CDR3 sequence reads: CASSLGGGYEQFF. The CDR3 coding sequence is TGTGCCAGCAGTTTGGGCGGGGGCTATGAGCAGTTCTTC.

The V call is TRBV6-5, the J call TRBJ2-7; no clear D gene. V lost 5 bases to trimming and J lost 0 bases, with 14 bases between them. CDR1 is MNHEY and CDR2 is SVGAGI in the germline V gene. This CDR3 contains 15 residues. CDR3 region: CASSPFSGYSYEQYF. In DNA form, the CDR3 reads TGTGCCAGCAGTCCTTTCAGTGGGTACTCCTACGAGCAGTACTTC.

Notes on this clone: This could be a read error, since a much larger clone is one nucleotide away. In the same sample, other DNA sequences code for this CDR3. This chain links TRBV3-1 (or the pseudogene TRBV3-2) with TRBJ1-5, with D unclear. V lost 0 bases and J lost 4, with 4 bases in between. This CDR3 region has 13 residues. Germline V gene sequence: CDR1 LGHDT, CDR2 YNNKEL (reference sequence). The CDR3 region has the DNA TGTGCCAGCAGCCAAGATCGGAATCAGCCCCAGCATTTT. This gives the protein CASSQDRNQPQHF.

The CDR3: CASSLRRDNGYTF. The CDR3 DNA reads TGTGCCAGCAGCTTGCGCAGGGATAATGGCTACACCTTC. The J gene is TRBJ1-2, the V gene TRBV7-9, with D tentatively TRBD1 (5 bases). The V gene lost 3 bases and the J gene lost 6 bases, with 11 bases spanning the gap. The CDR3 length is 13 residues. Germline loops: CDR1 SEHNR, CDR2 FQNEAQ (reference sequence).

V gene TRBV7-2 combines with J gene TRBJ2-3; D call uncertain. CDR3 length equals 13 residues. V lost 6 bases, J lost 3 bases, and 10 bases lay in between. The germline CDR1 and CDR2 sequences are SGHTA and FQGNSA. CDR3 region: CASRLIATDTQYF. DNA for the CDR3: TGTGCCAGCAGATTAATAGCAACAGATACGCAGTATTTT.

This clone was seen a few times. The chain couples TRBV10-3 to TRBJ2-7; D is ambiguous. The CDR3 extends over 13 amino acids. V was pared by 5 bases and J by 2 bases, with 10 bases between. The germline gives CDR1 ENHRY, CDR2 SYGVKD. The CDR3 DNA follows: TGTGCCATCAGTAGAGACAAACCCTACGAGCAGTACTTC. The encoded protein is CAISRDKPYEQYF.

J is TRBJ2-1 and V is TRBV11-2; D uncertain. V was clipped by 0 bases and J by 2 bases, with 5 bases between them. The CDR3 is made up of 14 amino acids. Germline V gene lookup returns CDR1 SGHAT and CDR2 FQNNGV. DNA of the CDR3: TGTGCCAGCAGCTTAGAGCAGGCCTACAATGAGCAGTTCTTC. Translation gives CASSLEQAYNEQFF.

The chain employs TRBV5-4 and TRBJ2-5, with TRBD2 matching over 7 bases. Trimming cost V 4 bases and J 0 bases; bases outside gene matches: 6. The CDR3 covers 15 residues. The germline V gene encodes CDR1 SGHNT and CDR2 YYREEE (reference sequence). In nucleotides, the CDR3 is TGTGCCAGCAGCCCGCAGCGGGGCAACCAAGAGACCCAGTACTTC. Translated, it gives CASSPQRGNQETQYF. The full variable domain, rest sourced from reference TRBV5-4 and TRBJ2-5, is ETGVTQSPTHLIKTRGQQVTLRCSSQSGHNTVSWYQQALGQGPQFIFQYYREEENGRGNFPPRFSGLQFPNYSSELNVNALELDDSALYLCASSPQRGNQETQYFGPGTRLLVL.

The rearrangement joins TRBV6-6 to TRBJ1-2; tentative D call: TRBD1 (5 bases). V was trimmed by 2 bases and J by 3 bases, leaving 13 bases between them. CDR1 MNHNY and CDR2 SVGAGI come from the germline V gene (reference sequence). This CDR3 has 15 amino acids. CDR3 bases: TGTGCCAGCAGTTACCTCGGGGGGGGGTACTATGGCTACACCTTC. Translation: CASSYLGGGYYGYTF.

The chain combines TRBV13 with TRBJ2-5; D perhaps matches TRBD1 (7 bases). In germline, CDR1 is PRHDT, CDR2 FYEKMQ (reference sequence). V was shortened by 5 bases and J by 1 base, with 11 bases between the two germline ends. This CDR3 has 14 residues. This CDR3 reads CASSHRGGQETQYF. CDR3 bases: TGTGCCAGCAGCCACAGGGGAGGCCAAGAGACCCAGTACTTC. Drawing the rest from reference TRBV13 and TRBJ2-5, the complete variable domain is AAGVIQSPRHLIKEKRETATLKCYPIPRHDTVYWYQQGPGQDPQFLISFYEKMQSDKGSIPDRFSAQQFSDYHSELNMSSLELGDSALYFCASSHRGGQETQYFGPGTRLLVL.